This T cell receptor beta chain was documented in a study of blood T cells in healthy people across ages. This clonotype was recorded a few times. The use of a sample-barcoded 5' primer and a J-beta primer mix characterized a second PCR of roughly 6 to 11 cycles. TCRdb ran MiXCR on the 5' RACE reads and lists one entry per CDR3 protein. The table lists about a million distinct CDR3 sequences, approximately 49% of them singletons. Germline CDR1 reads LNHNV; CDR2 reads YYDKDF (reference sequence). CDR3 length equals 15 residues. Sample: blood. The TCR originated in a man aged 30-40 years in good health. V gene TRBV15 combines with J gene TRBJ2-7, with unresolved D. Judging by the DNA end, TRBJ2-5 fits better; the J call may be wrong. This CDR3 reads CATSSYSGLQETQYF. The CDR3 region has the DNA TGTGCCACCAGCAGTTATTCCGGGCTCCAAGAGACCCAGTACTTC.